The clone carrying this T cell receptor beta chain was counted a few times. Its antigen is unidentified. Germline V gene sequence: CDR1 SEHNR, CDR2 FQNEAQ (reference sequence). Deletions cut 11 bases from V and 2 bases from J, with 13 bases between. CDR3 length equals 13 residues. These data originate in a study of T cell responses to AZD1222 COVID-19 vaccine. Study observations and caveats: Clonal diversity was possibly underestimated; the donors were predominantly white British and more often female. Close to half of all spike-specific TCRs reportedly target regions of the variants that are unmutated. The CD4 TCRs associated with vaccination extended across spike and predominated at 160-218 and 743-854.

It was second doses at about 4 or about 12 weeks that were pooled. TCRdb's table, derived via immunoSEQ multiplex PCR, lists solely in-frame clones and lacks some. Among about 15,000 clones listed, about nine tenths were seen once. This clonotype originated in an adult who received the AZD1222 COVID-19 vaccine. The material was peripheral blood, obtained 28 days after the second AZD1222 dose. The rearrangement links TRBV7-9 to TRBJ1-3, with D perhaps matching TRBD1 (6 bases). The CDR3 protein is CAGRGVPGNTIYF. The DNA for the CDR3 is TGTGCCGGGAGGGGGGTCCCTGGAAACACCATATATTTT.